At least ten counts were recorded for the clone carrying this T cell receptor (beta chain). Time point here: patch test 2, 6 weeks after DPC sensitization. The treatment is: therapeutic diphenylcyclopropenone sensitization with weekly scalp DPC. In every case, blood was obtained before the patch test was applied. One entry per CDR3 protein results from TCRdb running MiXCR on the RACE reads. The table has roughly 30,000 distinct CDR3 sequences, approximately 9% seen once. The sample originates from a study of human T cells and chemical hapten exposure. About the study: Diagnoses of alopecia areata, totalis or universalis occurred in mostly female patients.

The V gene lost 5 bases and the J gene lost 1 base, with 12 bases spanning the gap. Germline CDR1 and CDR2: KGHDR and SFDVKD. This CDR3 is 15 amino acids long. The J gene is TRBJ2-3, the V gene TRBV24-1; the D is unclear. The receptor's source is a man in his thirties or forties with alopecia areata. Some clones in this sample may be carry-over from other donors' samples. The specimen was whole blood, collected in connection with sensitization to the hapten diphenylcyclopropenone (DPC). The CDR3 sequence: CATSAHGPGTDTQYF. The DNA for the CDR3 is TGTGCCACCAGTGCCCATGGTCCCGGCACAGATACGCAGTATTTT.